This TCR beta chain was captured by sequencing in a study of blood T cells in healthy people across ages. Study overall: Template switching caught about one barcoded beta molecule for each two T cells. General study points: Estimated diversity, derived from one million T cells, was regarded as an underestimate.

The CDR3 has 10 amino acids. Deletions cut 10 bases from V and 6 bases from J, with 10 bases between. Germline-derived CDR1 and CDR2 are MNHNY and SVGAGI (reference sequence). Isolated per sample were at least 7 million PBMCs. This clonotype was seen at least ten times. Antigen specificity is unknown. The authors ran a second PCR of 7 to 11 cycles using a sample-barcoded 5' primer and a J-beta primer mix. A template-switch adaptor that had 12 random nucleotides put a tag on each cDNA molecule. TCRdb recomputed calls from the 5' RACE reads with MiXCR, one row per CDR3 protein. Here the sample spans some 1.4 million distinct CDR3 sequences, roughly 40% being singletons.

This clonotype was sampled from a woman younger than 35 in good health. This chain uses TRBV6-6 with TRBJ2-7; D is perhaps TRBD2 (5 bases). Sequencing input: blood. The CDR3 protein is CATQEGEQYF. CDR3 nucleotide sequence: TGTGCCACCCAAGAGGGCGAGCAGTACTTC.